This TCR beta chain was identified in a study of T cell responses to AZD1222 COVID-19 vaccine. General study results and limits: Along spike, vaccine-associated CD4 TCRs were found throughout, with dominance at 160-218 and 743-854. Two doses of AZD1222 preceded a rise in Spike-specific TCR breadth and depth. Donors were largely white British and mainly female; clonal diversity was possibly underestimated. AZD1222 recipients seropositive at baseline numbered only five to seven.

Assay: immunoSEQ multiplex PCR; the TCRdb copy retains only in-frame clones and omits some. This table holds 95,000 to 150,000 clones, roughly 87% found once. CDR1 LGHDT and CDR2 YNNKEL come from the germline V gene (reference sequence). This CDR3 region has 14 residues. With V trimmed by 8 bases and J by 2 bases, 5 bases remained unmatched. About this clone itself: Its antigen is unknown.

Sequences were derived from peripheral blood, sampled on day 0 of MenACWY control vaccination. The sequence was obtained from an adult in good health. This chain joins TRBV3-1 (or the pseudogene TRBV3-2) and TRBJ2-7; TRBD2 agrees at 11 bases. As DNA, the CDR3 is TGTGCCAGCGGTCCGGGACTAGCGGCCTACGAGCAGTACTTC. It specifies CASGPGLAAYEQYF.